The 9 T cell receptor beta chains given below trace back to one sample, sequenced in a study of cytomegalovirus exposure and HLA in healthy donors. Primers included in the PCR were 60 Vbeta and 13 Jbeta primers. Using immunoSEQ multiplex PCR, the repertoire was profiled, and TCRdb retains in-frame clones only, with some absent. Here the sample spans about 170,000 clones, approximately 70% being singletons. Material: PBMCs. The receptors come from a woman aged 18-35 years in good health and CMV-seropositive.

The V call is TRBV15, the J call TRBJ1-1; D remains ambiguous. Per germline, CDR1 LNHNV and CDR2 YYDKDF (reference sequence). The CDR3 consists of 15 residues. V was shortened by 1 base and J by 5 bases, with 14 bases between the two germline ends. CDR3 sequence: CATSRVIGRRTEAFF. The CDR3 DNA sequence: TGTGCCACCAGCAGAGTAATCGGGAGGCGAACTGAAGCTTTCTTT.

The chain has TRBV5-5 and TRBJ1-2; 7 nucleotides line up with TRBD1. The germline CDR1 and CDR2 sequences are SGHKS and YYEKEE (reference sequence). The J segment lost 4 bases and the V segment lost 4 bases, leaving 10 bases of the junction unmatched. This CDR3 is 15 amino acids long. The CDR3 bases are TGTGCCAGCAGCCTTTGGCCGACAGGGCGCTATGGCTACACCTTC. As protein: CASSLWPTGRYGYTF.

This clone showed up just once. V usage is TRBV2 and J usage is TRBJ1-1; TRBD1 matches at 9 bases. CDR3 length: 13 amino acids. In germline, CDR1 is SNHLY, CDR2 FYNNEI. V shed 10 bases, J shed 4 bases, and the junction held 7 bases outside the gene matches. The CDR3 nucleotides are TGTGCCACAGCGGGACAGGGTCTCACTGAAGCTTTCTTT. Amino acids: CATAGQGLTEAFF.

This chain uses TRBV7-6 with TRBJ2-1; D unclear. The CDR3 consists of 16 residues. Germline CDR1 is SGHVS and CDR2 is FNYEAQ. V was shortened by 1 base and J by 0 bases, with 10 bases between the two germline ends. DNA of the CDR3: TGTGCCAGCAGCTTAGGTCCATTGAGCTCCTACAATGAGCAGTTCTTC. It is translated as CASSLGPLSSYNEQFF.

The V call is TRBV13, the J call TRBJ1-1; 9 nucleotides match TRBD1. CDR1 and CDR2 from the germline V gene are PRHDT and FYEKMQ (reference sequence). V lost 0 bases, J lost 4 bases, and 0 bases stayed unmatched. The CDR3 length is 14 residues. Here the CDR3 DNA reads TGTGCCAGCAGCTTAGGGACAGGGGGCACTGAAGCTTTCTTT. Translated, it gives CASSLGTGGTEAFF.

This clone was picked up a small number of times. The DNA for the CDR3 is TGTGCCAGCAGTGAAGTTTGGTGGGACAGGGAGTATGGAAACACCATATATTTT. Protein: CASSEVWWDREYGNTIYF. This chain joins TRBV6-1 and TRBJ1-3, with 9 nucleotides matching TRBD1. The CDR3 sequence is 18 residues long. Trimming at V came to 1 base and at J to 3 bases, leaving 10 bases not matched to a gene. Germline-derived CDR1 and CDR2 are MNHNS and SASEGT.

This clone has only a few counts. The chain combines TRBV4-2 with TRBJ1-1; D is possibly TRBD1 (6 bases). Per the germline V gene, CDR1 is LGHNA and CDR2 is YNFKEQ. V lost 0 bases and J lost 4, with 15 bases in between. The CDR3 is made up of 16 amino acids. CDR3 residues: CASSQETGRTATEAFF. The CDR3 DNA follows: TGTGCCAGCAGCCAAGAGACAGGTCGGACGGCCACTGAAGCTTTCTTT.

This clone was seen just once. This sample includes further DNA sequences coding for the same CDR3. This rearrangement joins TRBV7-9 to TRBJ2-6; D may be TRBD2 (5 bases). The CDR3 has 15 residues. Germline lookup yields CDR1 SEHNR and CDR2 FQNEAQ (reference sequence). V dropped 4 bases and J dropped 0 bases, with 7 bases sitting between them. The CDR3 region is CASSSGSSGANVLTF. In DNA, the CDR3 is TGTGCCAGCAGCTCGGGGAGCTCTGGGGCCAACGTCCTGACTTTC.

The V call is TRBV14, the J call TRBJ2-1; 12 nucleotides match TRBD2. The V gene end was trimmed by 1 base and the J gene end by 6 bases; junction bases not matched to a gene: 1. Germline V lookup: CDR1 SGHDN, CDR2 FVKESK. The CDR3 is made up of 15 amino acids. CDR3 loop: CASSQASGGGNEQFF. Written as DNA, the CDR3 is TGTGCCAGCAGCCAAGCTAGCGGGGGGGGCAATGAGCAGTTCTTC.